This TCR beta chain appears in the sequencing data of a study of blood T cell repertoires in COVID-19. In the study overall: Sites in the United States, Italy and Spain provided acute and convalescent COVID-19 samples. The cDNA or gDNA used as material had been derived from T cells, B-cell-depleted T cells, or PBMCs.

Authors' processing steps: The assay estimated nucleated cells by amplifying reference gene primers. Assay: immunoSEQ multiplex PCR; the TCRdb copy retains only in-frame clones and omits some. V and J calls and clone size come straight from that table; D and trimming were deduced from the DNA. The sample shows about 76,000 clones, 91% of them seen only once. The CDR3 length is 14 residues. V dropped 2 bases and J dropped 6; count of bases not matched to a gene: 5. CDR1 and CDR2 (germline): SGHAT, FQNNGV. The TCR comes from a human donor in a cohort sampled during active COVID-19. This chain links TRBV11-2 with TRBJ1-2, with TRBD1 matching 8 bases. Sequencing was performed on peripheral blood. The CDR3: CASSLLGQVDGYTF. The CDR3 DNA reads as TGTGCCAGCAGCTTACTGGGACAGGTGGATGGCTACACCTTC.